These 11 T cell receptor beta chains were all obtained from the same sample, sequenced in a study of blood T cell repertoires in COVID-19. Sequencing used immunoSEQ multiplex PCR; TCRdb keeps in-frame clones, though not all of them. Of about 89,000 clones in the sample, 60% to 80% are singletons; the top ten hold approximately 15%. The sample was peripheral blood. These receptors were taken from a woman of 80 years or more with acute or convalescent COVID-19.

The CDR3 region is CASTEGMSTEAFF. Written as DNA, the CDR3 is TGTGCCAGCACTGAGGGCATGAGCACTGAAGCTTTCTTT. The chain combines TRBV28 with TRBJ1-1; no firm D call. Trimming stripped 7 bases from V and 4 bases from J, with 13 bases between. Germline V gives CDR1 MDHEN, CDR2 SYDVKM. The CDR3 has 13 amino acids.

The gene calls are TRBV19 and TRBJ1-5; 8 bases align to TRBD1. V trimming: 7 bases; J trimming: 1 base; junction bases outside the gene matches: 12. The germline gives CDR1 LNHDA, CDR2 SQIVND (reference sequence). The CDR3 consists of 17 residues. The CDR3 sequence: CASMVFDRGGSNQPQHF. CDR3 DNA: TGTGCCAGTATGGTTTTCGACAGGGGCGGGAGCAATCAGCCCCAGCATTTT.

V usage is TRBV3-1 (or the pseudogene TRBV3-2) and J usage is TRBJ2-5; 7 bases map to TRBD1. The length of the CDR3 is 14 residues. CDR1 is LGHDT and CDR2 is YNNKEL in the germline V gene (reference sequence). After removal of 1 base from V and 2 bases from J, the junction contained 1 base not matched to a gene. CDR3 region: CASSQGTGQETQYF. As DNA, the CDR3 is TGTGCCAGCAGCCAAGGGACAGGACAAGAGACCCAGTACTTC.

The CDR3 here is CASSLEGTDAHLGFYEQYF. For the CDR3, the DNA is TGTGCCAGCAGCTTAGAGGGGACAGATGCCCACCTAGGTTTCTACGAGCAGTACTTC. The V gene is TRBV7-9, the J gene TRBJ2-7, with 7 bases lining up with TRBD1. CDR3 length equals 19 residues. The germline gives CDR1 SEHNR, CDR2 FQNEAQ (reference sequence). V gave up 1 base and J gave up 3 bases; unmatched junction bases: 18. Supplemented by reference TRBV7-9 and TRBJ2-7, the full variable domain reads DTGVSQNPRHKITKRGQNVTFRCDPISEHNRLYWYRQTLGQGPEFLTYFQNEAQLEKSRLLSDRFSAERPKGSFSTLEIQRTEQGDSAMYLCASSLEGTDAHLGFYEQYFGPGTRLTVT.

This CDR3 reads CASSLARDTQYF. CDR3 DNA sequence: TGCGCCAGCAGCCTAGCGAGAGATACGCAGTATTTT. The chain joins TRBV5-1 to TRBJ2-3; D might be TRBD2 (6 bases). The CDR3 contains 12 residues. Germline assignment: CDR1 SGHRS and CDR2 YFSETQ. The germline V and J ends were trimmed by 4 bases and 5 bases, with 8 bases remaining between them.

The chain employs TRBV19 and TRBJ2-3, with 7 bases identical to TRBD1. CDR1 LNHDA and CDR2 SQIVND come from the germline V gene (reference sequence). The trim removed 7 bases at V and 2 bases at J, leaving 6 bases unmatched. The CDR3 length is 14 residues. The CDR3 DNA sequence: TGTGCCAGTAAAAGGGACAGAGACACAGATACGCAGTATTTT. Amino acid sequence: CASKRDRDTDTQYF.

The chain recombines TRBV5-3 with TRBJ1-2; 10 bases fit TRBD1. TRBV5-3 qualifies as an ORF whose function is uncertain. J lost 5 bases, V lost 1 base, and 5 bases had no gene match. The CDR3 spans 15 residues. CDR3 nucleotides: TGTGCCAGAAGCTTGCCCCGGACAGGGGGTTATGGCTACACCTTC. This gives the protein CARSLPRTGGYGYTF.

The gene calls are TRBV28 and TRBJ1-2; D possibly corresponds to TRBD1 (6 bases). Trimming left V 6 bases short and J 5 bases short, with 19 bases between. Per germline, CDR1 MDHEN and CDR2 SYDVKM. CDR3 size: 15 residues. CDR3 coding DNA: TGTGCCAGCAGGGGGTGGGTCGGGACATCATATGGCTACACCTTC. Protein sequence: CASRGWVGTSYGYTF.

The rearrangement links TRBV3-1 (or the pseudogene TRBV3-2) to TRBJ1-2; TRBD1 matches 10 bases. Per germline, CDR1 LGHDT and CDR2 YNNKEL (reference sequence). Trimming took 5 bases from V and 8 from J; bases not matched to a gene: 5. This CDR3 has 13 residues. For the CDR3, the DNA is TGTGCCAGCAGCGACAGGGGGCGCCGAGGCTACACCTTC. Amino acid sequence: CASSDRGRRGYTF.

The chain recombines TRBV7-2 with TRBJ1-5, with D possibly TRBD1 on 6 matching bases. CDR1 SGHTA and CDR2 FQGNSA come from the germline V gene. V shed 2 bases and J shed 7 bases, with 9 bases lying between them. The CDR3 extends over 13 amino acids. The DNA of the CDR3 is TGTGCCAGCAGCTTATACAGGGAACAGCCCCAGCATTTT. Translated: CASSLYREQPQHF.

In this sample, this clone turned up a few times. The V gene is TRBV5-1, the J gene TRBJ1-1; tentative D call: TRBD1 (5 bases). Looked up from germline, CDR1 is SGHRS and CDR2 is YFSETQ. The CDR3 spans 17 residues. The V end was cut by 2 bases, the J end by 0 bases, with 17 bases between. The CDR3 spells CASSFGGSPPLNTEAFF. DNA for the CDR3: TGCGCCAGCAGCTTCGGGGGGTCCCCCCCTTTGAACACTGAAGCTTTCTTT.